This TCR beta chain was documented in a study of blood T cell repertoires in COVID-19. Study details: COVID-19 samples, acute and convalescent, were from the United States, Italy and Spain. PBMCs, B-cell-depleted T cells, or T cells provided the cDNA or gDNA that made up the material.

Authors' processing steps: Reference gene primer amplification yielded estimated nucleated cell counts. Clones were sequenced by immunoSEQ multiplex PCR, and TCRdb holds only the in-frame ones, with some missing. The V and J calls and clone size come from that table; D and trimming were worked out from the DNA. The table lists about 72,000 clones, approximately 90% of them singletons. Germline assignment: CDR1 SGHRS and CDR2 YFSETQ. CDR3 length equals 14 residues. V was clipped by 4 bases and J by 0 bases, with 8 bases between them. The sample was peripheral blood. The TCR was taken from a human donor in a cohort sampled during active COVID-19. V gene TRBV5-1 combines with J gene TRBJ1-3, with D unresolved. The CDR3 DNA sequence: TGCGCCAGCAGCGAGACTGTCTCTGGAAACACCATATATTTT. Its translation is CASSETVSGNTIYF.